These 31 T cell receptor beta chains share one sample of origin, sequenced in a study of blood T cell repertoires in COVID-19. Assay used: immunoSEQ multiplex PCR; TCRdb lists only in-frame clones, some missing. The sample records around 87,000 clones, about 80% being singletons. The sequencing input was peripheral blood. The receptors here all came from a human donor in a cohort sampled during active COVID-19.

V gene TRBV3-1 (or the pseudogene TRBV3-2) combines with J gene TRBJ1-6, with 7 bases matching TRBD1. Looked up from germline, CDR1 is LGHDT and CDR2 is YNNKEL (reference sequence). The CDR3 contains 15 residues. J lost 7 bases, V lost 1 base, and 4 bases had no gene match. CDR3 region: CASSQVSGGNSPLHF. CDR3 bases: TGTGCCAGCAGCCAAGTATCAGGGGGAAATTCACCCCTCCACTTT.

This chain joins TRBV24-1 and TRBJ2-3, with 7 bases identical to TRBD1. Germline trimming cut 10 bases from V and 0 bases from J; bases unmatched to any gene: 9. The length of the CDR3 is 15 residues. CDR1 is KGHDR and CDR2 is SFDVKD in the germline V gene. The CDR3 sequence is CATSTGTTSTDTQYF. CDR3 coding DNA: TGTGCCACTTCGACAGGGACCACTAGCACAGATACGCAGTATTTT.

V gene TRBV3-1 (or the pseudogene TRBV3-2) combines with J gene TRBJ1-1; tentatively, D is TRBD1 (6 bases). The CDR3 has 15 amino acids. From germline, CDR1 is LGHDT and CDR2 YNNKEL (reference sequence). V was cut by 3 bases and J by 6 bases, with 17 bases left in between. The CDR3 sequence is CASSQAPGTKAEAFF. CDR3 nucleotide sequence: TGTGCCAGCAGCCAGGCCCCCGGGACAAAGGCTGAAGCTTTCTTT.

This chain links TRBV5-4 with TRBJ1-4; no definite D call. Trimming took off 3 bases at V and 7 bases at J, with 13 bases between the two ends. Germline V gene data show CDR1 as SGHNT and CDR2 as YYREEE (reference sequence). The CDR3 is 14 residues long. CDR3: CASSSTPQSEKLFF. The CDR3 DNA reads as TGTGCCAGCAGCTCCACACCCCAGTCTGAAAAACTGTTTTTT.

This sequence joins TRBV2 and TRBJ2-3; 13 nucleotides line up with TRBD2. Germline V CDR1 and CDR2: SNHLY, FYNNEI. The V and J ends lost 6 bases and 6 bases, in that order; junction bases with no gene match: 6. The CDR3 covers 15 residues. The CDR3, as DNA: TGTGCCAGCAGACCGACTAGCGGGGGGTTTGATACGCAGTATTTT. It is translated as CASRPTSGGFDTQYF.

The V gene is TRBV7-6, the J gene TRBJ2-3; 11 nucleotides align to TRBD2. The CDR3 loop spans 18 amino acids. The germline CDR1 and CDR2 sequences are SGHVS and FNYEAQ. With 2 bases clipped from V and 0 bases from J, the junction kept 7 bases outside the gene matches. CDR3 residues: CASSLTSGGFTSTDTQYF. The CDR3 region has the DNA TGTGCCAGCAGCTTAACTAGCGGGGGTTTTACTAGCACAGATACGCAGTATTTT.

This chain uses TRBV6-5 with TRBJ1-2; weak D call: TRBD1 (5 bases). Trimming cost V 7 bases and J 4 bases, with 16 bases left between them. CDR1 is MNHEY, CDR2 SVGAGI, per germline. CDR3 length: 14 amino acids. CDR3 in amino acids: CASTQWGDGYGYTF. For the CDR3, the DNA is TGTGCCAGCACCCAATGGGGGGATGGCTATGGCTACACCTTC.

CDR3 region: CASSLVPAGSGELFF. As DNA, the CDR3 is TGCGCCAGCAGCTTGGTGCCAGCGGGGTCTGGGGAGCTGTTTTTT. J is TRBJ2-2 and V is TRBV5-1, with 7 bases aligning to TRBD2. V trimming: 0 bases; J trimming: 8 bases; junction bases outside the gene matches: 7. Germline V lookup: CDR1 SGHRS, CDR2 YFSETQ. The CDR3 extends over 15 amino acids.

The CDR3 is CASSRSGTGSYEQYF. DNA for the CDR3: TGTGCCAGCAGCCGTTCCGGGACAGGGAGCTACGAGCAGTACTTC. The V and J genes are TRBV5-8 and TRBJ2-7, with TRBD1 matching over 9 bases. CDR3 length equals 15 residues. Germline values: CDR1 SGHTS, CDR2 YDEGEE. With V trimmed by 4 bases and J by 3 bases, 8 bases remained unmatched.

The V gene is TRBV10-3, the J gene TRBJ2-1, with TRBD2 as a possible D gene (7 bases). The germline CDR1 and CDR2 sequences are ENHRY and SYGVKD. Trimming removed 0 bases at V and 6 bases at J, with 9 bases between. CDR3 length: 14 residues. The CDR3 region is CAISESGGGNEQFF. The CDR3 nucleotides are TGTGCCATCAGTGAGTCGGGAGGGGGCAATGAGCAGTTCTTC.

The chain recombines TRBV18 with TRBJ2-1; 9 nucleotides match TRBD1. This CDR3 has 15 residues. With V trimmed by 3 bases and J by 2 bases, 2 bases remained unmatched. Germline V lookup: CDR1 KGHSH, CDR2 LQKENI. The CDR3 sequence is CASSPGTGTYNEQFF. The CDR3 bases are TGTGCCAGCTCACCGGGGACAGGGACCTACAATGAGCAGTTCTTC.

This rearrangement joins TRBV6-5 to TRBJ1-2, with D tentatively TRBD1 (5 bases). V shed 2 bases and J shed 3 bases, with 13 bases lying between them. The CDR3 runs to 15 residues. CDR1 and CDR2 from the germline V gene are MNHEY and SVGAGI. In DNA form, the CDR3 reads TGTGCCAGCAGTTACCGGCGGGGCCTGGACTATGGCTACACCTTC. Translation: CASSYRRGLDYGYTF.

The rearrangement uses TRBV20-1 and TRBJ2-7, with 7 bases matching TRBD2. After removal of 5 bases from V and 9 bases from J, the junction contained 7 bases not matched to a gene. CDR1 is DFQATT, CDR2 SNEGSKA, per germline (reference sequence). CDR3 length: 11 amino acids. Here the CDR3 reads CSAGGGIGQYF. CDR3 DNA sequence: TGCAGTGCTGGGGGAGGGATAGGGCAGTACTTC.

The chain carries TRBV3-1 (or the pseudogene TRBV3-2) and TRBJ2-3; D may be TRBD2 (6 bases). V was clipped by 6 bases and J by 3 bases, with 16 bases between them. The CDR3 covers 15 residues. Germline assignment: CDR1 LGHDT and CDR2 YNNKEL (reference sequence). Here the CDR3 reads CASRRGGGNTDTQYF. The CDR3 DNA sequence: TGTGCCAGCAGGAGGGGTGGCGGGAATACAGATACGCAGTATTTT.

This clone was picked up one time. V usage is TRBV4-1 and J usage is TRBJ1-1; 8 bases agree with TRBD1. The CDR3 contains 15 residues. Germline V gives CDR1 MGHRA, CDR2 YSYEKL. V was pared by 4 bases and J by 1 base, with 5 bases of the junction left unmatched. The chain's CDR3 is CASSRQTGANTEAFF. Written as DNA, the CDR3 is TGCGCCAGCAGCCGCCAGACAGGGGCGAACACTGAAGCTTTCTTT.

This clone has a handful of counts. V is TRBV11-2 and J is TRBJ2-2; D is ambiguous. CDR3 size: 15 residues. Trimming removed 4 bases at V and 0 bases at J, with 9 bases between. CDR1 and CDR2 (germline): SGHAT, FQNNGV. CDR3 amino acids: CASSWPTSNTGELFF. The CDR3 nucleotides read TGTGCCAGCAGCTGGCCGACATCGAACACCGGGGAGCTGTTTTTT.

This rearrangement joins TRBV3-1 (or the pseudogene TRBV3-2) to TRBJ2-7; 10 bases fit TRBD2. V lost 5 bases and J lost 6; bases outside the gene matches: 7. The germline V gene has CDR1 LGHDT and CDR2 YNNKEL (reference sequence). The CDR3 loop spans 14 amino acids. In nucleotides, the CDR3 is TGTGCCAGCAGCGGACTAGCGGCGGTATCCGAGCAGTACTTC. Amino acid sequence: CASSGLAAVSEQYF.

J is TRBJ1-5 and V is TRBV30; the D gene is possibly TRBD1 (6 bases). Per germline, CDR1 GTSNPN and CDR2 SVGIG (reference sequence). The CDR3 runs 15 residues. V was pared by 1 base and J by 3 bases, with 13 bases between. CDR3 DNA: TGTGCCTGGAGTGGAGGGGGACAAATCAATCAGCCCCAGCATTTT. This sequence encodes CAWSGGGQINQPQHF.

The V and J genes are TRBV5-1 and TRBJ2-2; TRBD2 matches 8 bases. With 0 bases clipped from V and 6 bases from J, the junction kept 4 bases outside the gene matches. The CDR3 spans 15 residues. Germline V lookup: CDR1 SGHRS, CDR2 YFSETQ. The CDR3 is CASSLDTSGAGELFF. CDR3 in DNA: TGCGCCAGCAGCTTGGATACTAGCGGCGCCGGGGAGCTGTTTTTT.

This chain uses TRBV28 with TRBJ2-7; 8 bases line up with TRBD1. There are 14 residues in the CDR3. The V segment lost 6 bases and the J segment 2 bases; nucleotides outside the gene matches: 6. CDR1 is MDHEN, CDR2 SYDVKM, per germline. The CDR3 sequence: CASRYQGATYEQYF. The DNA of the CDR3 is TGTGCCAGCAGGTACCAGGGGGCTACCTACGAGCAGTACTTC.

The V gene is TRBV3-1 (or the pseudogene TRBV3-2), the J gene TRBJ1-3; tentative D call: TRBD1 (6 bases). Deletions cut 2 bases from V and 2 bases from J, with 7 bases between. CDR1 and CDR2 from the germline V gene are LGHDT and YNNKEL (reference sequence). The CDR3 totals 14 residues. CDR3 region: CASSQQGTGNTIYF. The CDR3 DNA reads as TGTGCCAGCAGCCAACAGGGGACTGGAAACACCATATATTTT.

The genes are TRBV27 and TRBJ2-1; D is undetermined. The CDR3 runs 16 residues. The V and J ends lost 5 bases and 0 bases respectively, with 14 bases between them. Germline loops: CDR1 MNHEY, CDR2 SMNVEV (reference sequence). The CDR3 reads CASSRKHLSSYNEQFF. CDR3 in DNA: TGTGCCAGCAGTCGTAAGCATCTGAGCTCCTACAATGAGCAGTTCTTC.

This clone appeared once. This chain joins TRBV10-3 and TRBJ1-1, with D unresolved. The CDR3 loop spans 15 amino acids. Germline CDR1 is ENHRY and CDR2 is SYGVKD. Trimming pared 10 bases from V and 3 bases from J, leaving 21 bases between. CDR3 residues: CATRGAKGGDTEAFF. The DNA for the CDR3 is TGTGCCACCAGAGGCGCCAAGGGAGGTGACACTGAAGCTTTCTTT.

The chain employs TRBV18 and TRBJ1-2; no firm D call. The CDR3 runs to 11 residues. Between the trimmed V and J ends, which lost 6 bases and 8 bases, there was a span of 10 bases. Germline V CDR1 and CDR2: KGHSH, LQKENI. For the CDR3, the DNA is TGTGCCAGCTCTGACTCAAGGGGCTACACCTTC. It yields the protein CASSDSRGYTF.

The chain carries TRBV5-1 and TRBJ2-3; D ambiguous. This CDR3 has 14 amino acids. The germline gives CDR1 SGHRS, CDR2 YFSETQ. V was cut by 2 bases and J by 2 bases, with 9 bases left in between. The CDR3 DNA reads as TGCGCCAGCAGCTTCGGGTACAACACAGATACGCAGTATTTT. This gives the protein CASSFGYNTDTQYF.

The chain combines TRBV4-1 with TRBJ1-6, with TRBD1 identical over 8 bases. This CDR3 contains 16 residues. Germline V lookup: CDR1 MGHRA, CDR2 YSYEKL. The V segment lost 0 bases and the J segment 7 bases; nucleotides outside the gene matches: 5. This chain's CDR3 is CASSQDRTGRNSPLHF. The CDR3 DNA is TGCGCCAGCAGCCAAGACCGGACAGGGAGGAATTCACCCCTCCACTTT.

This clone appeared a single time. The genes are TRBV2 and TRBJ2-1; D is unclear. CDR1 and CDR2 (germline): SNHLY, FYNNEI. CDR3 size: 13 residues. V was shortened by 4 bases and J by 5 bases, with 9 bases between the two germline ends. The CDR3 nucleotides are TGTGCCAGCAGTGTTGGCAGTAACAATGAGCAGTTCTTC. Translated, it gives CASSVGSNNEQFF.

The gene calls are TRBV11-3 and TRBJ2-7, with 7 bases identical to TRBD2. V shed 3 bases and J 3 bases; nucleotides not matched to a gene: 5. There are 14 residues in the CDR3. Germline V gives CDR1 SGHNT, CDR2 YENEEA. The CDR3 protein is CASSFGGRDYEQYF. The CDR3 nucleotides are TGTGCCAGCAGCTTCGGCGGGAGAGACTACGAGCAGTACTTC.

The rearrangement links TRBV4-1 to TRBJ1-1; the match to TRBD1 covers 8 bases. The V gene's germline CDR1 is MGHRA and CDR2 YSYEKL. V shed 0 bases, J shed 1 base, and the junction held 7 bases outside the gene matches. The CDR3 loop spans 17 amino acids. The CDR3 region is CASSQDRSGTGNTEAFF. The CDR3 DNA is TGCGCCAGCAGCCAAGATCGAAGTGGGACAGGGAACACTGAAGCTTTCTTT.

V and J are TRBV6-6 and TRBJ2-2; the match to TRBD2 covers 7 bases. Germline V gives CDR1 MNHNY, CDR2 SVGAGI (reference sequence). V was clipped by 0 bases and J by 4 bases; unmatched bases: 5. The CDR3 totals 16 residues. In DNA form, the CDR3 reads TGTGCCAGCAGTTACTCAGGCGGGAGAGCCACCGGGGAGCTGTTTTTT. Residues: CASSYSGGRATGELFF.

J is TRBJ2-1 and V is TRBV7-3; possibly TRBD2 for D (5 bases). With 4 bases removed from V and 0 bases from J, the gap between germline ends came to 13 bases. The CDR3 contains 16 residues. CDR1 and CDR2 from the germline V gene are SGHTA and FQGTGA. The CDR3 DNA follows: TGTGCCAGCAGCTCGCGCGGGTCCCTCTCCTACAATGAGCAGTTCTTC. This codes for CASSSRGSLSYNEQFF.